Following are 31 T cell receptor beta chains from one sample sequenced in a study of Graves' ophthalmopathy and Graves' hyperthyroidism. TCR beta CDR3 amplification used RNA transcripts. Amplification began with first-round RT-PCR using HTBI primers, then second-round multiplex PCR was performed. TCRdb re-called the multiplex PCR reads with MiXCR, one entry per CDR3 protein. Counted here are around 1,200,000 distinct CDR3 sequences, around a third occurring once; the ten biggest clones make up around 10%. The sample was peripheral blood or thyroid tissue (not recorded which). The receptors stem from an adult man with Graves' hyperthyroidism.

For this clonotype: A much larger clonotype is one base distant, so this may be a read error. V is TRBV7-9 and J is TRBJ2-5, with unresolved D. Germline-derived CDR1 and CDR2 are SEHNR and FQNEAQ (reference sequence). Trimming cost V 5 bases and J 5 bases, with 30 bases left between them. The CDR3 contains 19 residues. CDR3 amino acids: CASSRDNPIDGLAPETQYF. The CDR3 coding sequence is TGTGCCAGCAGCCGCGACAACCCTATAGACGGTTTAGCCCCTGAGACCCAGTACTTC.

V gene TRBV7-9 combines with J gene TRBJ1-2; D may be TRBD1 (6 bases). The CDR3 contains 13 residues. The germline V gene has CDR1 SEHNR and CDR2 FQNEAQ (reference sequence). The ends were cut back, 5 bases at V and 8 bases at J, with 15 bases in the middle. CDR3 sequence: CASSRGGAEGYTF. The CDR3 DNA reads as TGTGCCAGCAGCCGTGGGGGCGCTGAGGGCTACACCTTC. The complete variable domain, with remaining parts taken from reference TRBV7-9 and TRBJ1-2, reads DTGVSQNPRHKITKRGQNVTFRCDPISEHNRLYWYRQTLGQGPEFLTYFQNEAQLEKSRLLSDRFSAERPKGSFSTLEIQRTEQGDSAMYLCASSRGGAEGYTFGSGTRLTVV.

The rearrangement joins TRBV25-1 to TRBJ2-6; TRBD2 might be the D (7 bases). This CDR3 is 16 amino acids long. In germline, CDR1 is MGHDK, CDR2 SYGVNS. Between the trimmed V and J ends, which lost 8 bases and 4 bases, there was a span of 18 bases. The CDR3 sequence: CASGGRGDTGANVLTF. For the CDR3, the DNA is TGTGCCAGCGGGGGGAGGGGGGACACCGGGGCCAACGTCCTGACTTTC.

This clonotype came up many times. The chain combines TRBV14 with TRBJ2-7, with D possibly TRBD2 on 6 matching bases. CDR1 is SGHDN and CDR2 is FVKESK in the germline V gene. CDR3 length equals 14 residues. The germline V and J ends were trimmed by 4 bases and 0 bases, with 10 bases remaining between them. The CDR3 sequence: CASSPVGGSYEQYF. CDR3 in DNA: TGTGCCAGCAGCCCGGTGGGAGGCTCCTACGAGCAGTACTTC.

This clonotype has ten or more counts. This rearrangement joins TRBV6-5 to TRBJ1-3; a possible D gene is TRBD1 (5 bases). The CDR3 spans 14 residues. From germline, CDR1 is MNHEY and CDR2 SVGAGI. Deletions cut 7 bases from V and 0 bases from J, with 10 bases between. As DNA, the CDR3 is TGTGCCAGCAAGGCGGGGGACTCTGGAAACACCATATATTTT. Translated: CASKAGDSGNTIYF.

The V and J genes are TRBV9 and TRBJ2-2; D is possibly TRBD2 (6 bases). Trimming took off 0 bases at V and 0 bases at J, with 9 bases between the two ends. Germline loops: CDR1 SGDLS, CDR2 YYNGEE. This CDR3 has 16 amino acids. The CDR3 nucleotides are TGTGCCAGCAGCGTAGGAGGGACTGCGAACACCGGGGAGCTGTTTTTT. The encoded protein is CASSVGGTANTGELFF.

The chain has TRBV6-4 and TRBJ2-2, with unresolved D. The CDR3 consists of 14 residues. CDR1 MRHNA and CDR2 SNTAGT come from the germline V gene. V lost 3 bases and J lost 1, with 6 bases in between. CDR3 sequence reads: CASSEGMNTGELFF. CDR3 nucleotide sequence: TGTGCCAGCAGTGAGGGGATGAACACCGGGGAGCTGTTTTTT.

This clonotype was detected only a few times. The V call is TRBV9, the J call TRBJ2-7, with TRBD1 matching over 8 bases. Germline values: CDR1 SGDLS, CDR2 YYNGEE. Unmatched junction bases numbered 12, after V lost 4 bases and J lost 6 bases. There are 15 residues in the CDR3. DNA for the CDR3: TGTGCCAGCAGCCAAGATAGCAGGGGGCTGGGCGAGCAGTACTTC. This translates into CASSQDSRGLGEQYF.

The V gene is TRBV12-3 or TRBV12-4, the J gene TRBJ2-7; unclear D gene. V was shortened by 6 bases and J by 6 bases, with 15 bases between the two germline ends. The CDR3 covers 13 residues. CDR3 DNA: TGTGCCAGCAGCCCGAGCTCGGTCCGCGAGCAGTACTTC. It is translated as CASSPSSVREQYF.

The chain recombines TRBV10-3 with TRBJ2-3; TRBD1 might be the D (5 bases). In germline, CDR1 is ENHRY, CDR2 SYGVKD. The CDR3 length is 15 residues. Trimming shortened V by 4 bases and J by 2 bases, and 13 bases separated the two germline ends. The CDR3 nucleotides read TGTGCCATCAGTGGCAGGGATGGGAACACAGATACGCAGTATTTT. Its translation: CAISGRDGNTDTQYF.

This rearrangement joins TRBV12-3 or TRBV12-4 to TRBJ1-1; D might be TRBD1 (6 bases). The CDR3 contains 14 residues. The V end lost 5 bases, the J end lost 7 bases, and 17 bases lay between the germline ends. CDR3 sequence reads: CASSLFGATGEAFF. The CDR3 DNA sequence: TGTGCCAGCAGTCTATTTGGGGCGACAGGTGAAGCTTTCTTT.

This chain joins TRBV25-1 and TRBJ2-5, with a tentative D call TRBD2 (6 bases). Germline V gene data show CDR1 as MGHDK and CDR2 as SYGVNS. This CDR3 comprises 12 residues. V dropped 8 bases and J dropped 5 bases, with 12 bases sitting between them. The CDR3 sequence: CASVAGRETQYF. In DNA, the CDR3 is TGTGCCAGCGTCGCGGGACGGGAGACCCAGTACTTC.

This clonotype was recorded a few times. In DNA, the CDR3 is TGTGCCAGCAGCCAAGCACCCCCCGGGGGGGGCCTTTTCGGGGAGCTGTTTTTT. This translates into CASSQAPPGGGLFGELFF. This sequence joins TRBV14 and TRBJ2-2; 8 bases align to TRBD2. The ends lost 1 base at V and 7 bases at J; junction bases unmatched: 14. The CDR3 has 18 amino acids. Looked up from germline, CDR1 is SGHDN and CDR2 is FVKESK.

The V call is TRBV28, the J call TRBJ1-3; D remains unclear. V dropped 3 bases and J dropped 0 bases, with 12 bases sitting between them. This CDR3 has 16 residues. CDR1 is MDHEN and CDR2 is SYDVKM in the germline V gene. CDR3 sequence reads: CASSFSGYDSGNTIYF. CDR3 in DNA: TGTGCCAGCAGTTTTTCAGGCTATGACTCTGGAAACACCATATATTTT.

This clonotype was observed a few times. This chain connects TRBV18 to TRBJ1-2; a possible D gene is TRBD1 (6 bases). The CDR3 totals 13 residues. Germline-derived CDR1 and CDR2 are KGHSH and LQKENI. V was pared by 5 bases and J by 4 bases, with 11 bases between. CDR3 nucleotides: TGTGCCAGCTCATGGGACACCATCTATGGCTACACCTTC. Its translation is CASSWDTIYGYTF.

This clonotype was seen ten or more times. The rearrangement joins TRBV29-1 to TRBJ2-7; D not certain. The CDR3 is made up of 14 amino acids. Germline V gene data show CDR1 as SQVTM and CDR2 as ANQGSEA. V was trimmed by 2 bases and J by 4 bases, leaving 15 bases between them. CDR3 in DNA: TGCAGCGTTGAAAGGCTCAGTGGGAAATACGAGCAGTACTTC. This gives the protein CSVERLSGKYEQYF.

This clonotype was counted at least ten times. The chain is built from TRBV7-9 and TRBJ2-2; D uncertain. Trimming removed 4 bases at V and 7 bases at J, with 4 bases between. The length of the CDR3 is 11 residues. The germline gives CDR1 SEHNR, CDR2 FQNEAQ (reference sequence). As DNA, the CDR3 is TGTGCCAGCAGCTGGGACGGGGAGCTGTTTTTT. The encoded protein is CASSWDGELFF.

CDR3 DNA: TGTGCTAGAGATGGGGGCAGCTCCTATAATTCACCCCTCCACTTT. It specifies CARDGGSSYNSPLHF. The chain combines TRBV2 with TRBJ1-6; the D gene is possibly TRBD1 (6 bases). The germline V gene has CDR1 SNHLY and CDR2 FYNNEI. The CDR3 covers 15 residues. Full variable domain (outside the CDR3, taken from reference TRBV2 and TRBJ1-6): EPEVTQTPSHQVTQMGQEVILRCVPISNHLYFYWYRQILGQKVEFLVSFYNNEISEKSEIFDDQFSVERPDGSNFTLKIRSTKLEDSAMYFCARDGGSSYNSPLHFGNGTRLTVT.

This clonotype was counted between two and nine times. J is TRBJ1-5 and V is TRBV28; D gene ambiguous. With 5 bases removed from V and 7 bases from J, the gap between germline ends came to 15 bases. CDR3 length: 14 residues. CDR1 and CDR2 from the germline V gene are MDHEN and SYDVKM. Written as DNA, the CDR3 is TGTGCCAGCAGTACTGGCGGGAACGCCCAGCCCCAGCATTTT. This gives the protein CASSTGGNAQPQHF. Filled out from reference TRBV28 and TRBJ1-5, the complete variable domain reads DVKVTQSSRYLVKRTGEKVFLECVQDMDHENMFWYRQDPGLGLRLIYFSYDVKMKEKGDIPEGYSVSREKKERFSLILESASTNQTSMYLCASSTGGNAQPQHFGDGTRLSIL.

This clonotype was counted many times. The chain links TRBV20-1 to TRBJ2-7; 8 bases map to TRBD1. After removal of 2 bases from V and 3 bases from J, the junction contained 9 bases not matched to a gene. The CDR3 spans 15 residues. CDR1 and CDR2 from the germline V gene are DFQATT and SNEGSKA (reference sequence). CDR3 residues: CSARQGATLFYEQYF. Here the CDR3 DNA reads TGCAGTGCTAGACAGGGGGCAACCTTATTCTACGAGCAGTACTTC.

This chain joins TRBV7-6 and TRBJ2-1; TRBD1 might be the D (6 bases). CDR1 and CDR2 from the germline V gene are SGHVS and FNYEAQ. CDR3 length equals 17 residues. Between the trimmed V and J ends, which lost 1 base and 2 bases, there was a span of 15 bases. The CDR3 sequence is CASSLDYRDLTYNEQFF. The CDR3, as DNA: TGTGCCAGCAGCTTAGACTACAGGGACCTGACCTACAATGAGCAGTTCTTC.

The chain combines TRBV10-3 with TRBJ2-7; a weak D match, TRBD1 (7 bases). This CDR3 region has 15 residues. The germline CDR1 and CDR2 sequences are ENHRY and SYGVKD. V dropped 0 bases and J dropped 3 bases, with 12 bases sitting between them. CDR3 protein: CAISESEGASYEQYF. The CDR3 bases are TGTGCCATCAGTGAGTCGGAGGGGGCGAGCTACGAGCAGTACTTC.

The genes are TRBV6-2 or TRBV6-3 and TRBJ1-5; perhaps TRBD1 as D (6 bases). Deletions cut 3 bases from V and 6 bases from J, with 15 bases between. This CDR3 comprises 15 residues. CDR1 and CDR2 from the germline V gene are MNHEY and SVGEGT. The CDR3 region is CASSYGWGAGQPQHF. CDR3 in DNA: TGTGCCAGCAGTTATGGCTGGGGGGCAGGTCAGCCCCAGCATTTT.

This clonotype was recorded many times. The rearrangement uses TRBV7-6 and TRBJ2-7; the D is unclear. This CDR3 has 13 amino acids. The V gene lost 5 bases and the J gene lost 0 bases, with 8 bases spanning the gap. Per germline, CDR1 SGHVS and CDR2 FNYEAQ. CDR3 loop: CASSMDDSYEQYF. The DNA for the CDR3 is TGTGCCAGCAGCATGGACGACTCCTACGAGCAGTACTTC.

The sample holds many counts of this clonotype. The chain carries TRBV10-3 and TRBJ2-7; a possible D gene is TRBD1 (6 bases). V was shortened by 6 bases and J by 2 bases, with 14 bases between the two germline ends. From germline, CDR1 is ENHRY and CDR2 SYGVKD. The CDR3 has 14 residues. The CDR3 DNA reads TGTGCCATCAGCGCTTCTAGGGACACCTACGAGCAGTACTTC. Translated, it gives CAISASRDTYEQYF.

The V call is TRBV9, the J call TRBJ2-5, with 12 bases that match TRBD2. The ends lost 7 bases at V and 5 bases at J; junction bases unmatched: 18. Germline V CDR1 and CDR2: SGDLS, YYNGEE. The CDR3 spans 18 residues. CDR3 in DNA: TGTGCCAGCGCAGCTAGCGGGAGGGCCGTCGGGGGCGTTGAGACCCAGTACTTC. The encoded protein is CASAASGRAVGGVETQYF.

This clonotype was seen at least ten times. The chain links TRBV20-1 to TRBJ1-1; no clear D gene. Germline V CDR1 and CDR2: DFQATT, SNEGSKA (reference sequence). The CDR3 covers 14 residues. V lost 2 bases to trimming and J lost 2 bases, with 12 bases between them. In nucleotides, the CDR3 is TGCAGTGCTAGACTCGCGGCAGGAAACACTGAAGCTTTCTTT. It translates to CSARLAAGNTEAFF.

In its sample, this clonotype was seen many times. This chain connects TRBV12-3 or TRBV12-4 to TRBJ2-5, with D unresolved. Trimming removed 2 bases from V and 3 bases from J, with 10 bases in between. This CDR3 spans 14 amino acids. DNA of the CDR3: TGTGCCAGCAGTTTATTCGGACCCGAAGAGACCCAGTACTTC. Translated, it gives CASSLFGPEETQYF.

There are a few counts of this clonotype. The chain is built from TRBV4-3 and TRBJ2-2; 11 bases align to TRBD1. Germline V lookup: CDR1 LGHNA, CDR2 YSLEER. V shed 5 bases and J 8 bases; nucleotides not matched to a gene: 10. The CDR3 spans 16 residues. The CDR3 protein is CASSTRDRGASGELFF. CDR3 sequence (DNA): TGCGCCAGCAGCACAAGGGACAGGGGGGCGTCTGGGGAGCTGTTTTTT.

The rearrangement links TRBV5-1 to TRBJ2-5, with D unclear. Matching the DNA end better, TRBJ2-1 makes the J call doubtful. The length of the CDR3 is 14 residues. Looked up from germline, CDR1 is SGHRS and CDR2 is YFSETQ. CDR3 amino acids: CASRKLETQETQFF. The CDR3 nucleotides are TGCGCCAGCAGAAAACTGGAAACCCAAGAGACCCAGTTCTTC.

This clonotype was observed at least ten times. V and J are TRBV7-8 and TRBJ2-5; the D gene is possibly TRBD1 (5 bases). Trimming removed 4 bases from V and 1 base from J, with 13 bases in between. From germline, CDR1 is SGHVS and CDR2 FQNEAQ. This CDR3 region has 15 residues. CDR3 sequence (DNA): TGTGCCAGCAGCTCCACTGGGGCCAGCCAAGAGACCCAGTACTTC. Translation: CASSSTGASQETQYF.